The 21 T cell receptor beta chains below come from one sample, sequenced in a study of T cell responses to AZD1222 COVID-19 vaccine. Profiled with immunoSEQ multiplex PCR; TCRdb holds only in-frame clones, not every one. The data show about 130,000 clones, about 93% seen once. Specimen: peripheral blood, collected on day 0 of AZD1222 vaccination. The receptors were sampled from an adult in good health.

The chain couples TRBV13 to TRBJ2-3; D might be TRBD1 (6 bases). Germline CDR1 reads PRHDT; CDR2 reads FYEKMQ (reference sequence). Trimming removed 5 bases at V and 2 bases at J, with 17 bases between. The CDR3 contains 16 residues. The CDR3 here is CASSPWDKTDTDTQYF. CDR3 nucleotide sequence: TGTGCCAGCAGCCCCTGGGACAAAACCGACACAGATACGCAGTATTTT.

This sequence joins TRBV19 and TRBJ1-1, with 12 nucleotides matching TRBD1. V lost 3 bases to trimming and J lost 5 bases; unmatched junction nucleotides: 13. CDR3 length: 18 amino acids. Per germline, CDR1 LNHDA and CDR2 SQIVND (reference sequence). As DNA, the CDR3 is TGTGCCAGTAGTATGGTTTCCGGGACAGGGGGCTCGAGGACTGAAGCTTTCTTT. This encodes CASSMVSGTGGSRTEAFF.

The rearrangement joins TRBV2 to TRBJ2-2, with D hard to call. The V end was cut by 11 bases, the J end by 6 bases, with 10 bases between. The CDR3 runs 11 residues. Germline V gene lookup returns CDR1 SNHLY and CDR2 FYNNEI. This CDR3 reads CASLEAGELFF. CDR3 bases: TGTGCCTCCCTAGAAGCCGGGGAGCTGTTTTTT.

V usage is TRBV28 and J usage is TRBJ1-4; D gene uncertain. The CDR3 length is 15 residues. V was shortened by 1 base and J by 0 bases, with 6 bases between the two germline ends. Germline CDR1 is MDHEN and CDR2 is SYDVKM. As DNA, the CDR3 is TGTGCCAGCAGTTTATCCCAGGCAACTAATGAAAAACTGTTTTTT. It translates to CASSLSQATNEKLFF.

This chain connects TRBV27 to TRBJ1-2; D not resolved. The length of the CDR3 is 14 residues. Germline V gene sequence: CDR1 MNHEY, CDR2 SMNVEV (reference sequence). Trimming removed 6 bases from V and 0 bases from J, with 11 bases in between. CDR3 in DNA: TGTGCCAGCAGACCGGGAGTAACTAACTATGGCTACACCTTC. This sequence encodes CASRPGVTNYGYTF.

The CDR3: CASSTITTGTSGKNEQFF. The CDR3 DNA follows: TGTGCCAGCAGTACGATAACGACCGGGACTAGCGGTAAAAATGAGCAGTTCTTC. The rearrangement uses TRBV27 and TRBJ2-1; the match to TRBD2 covers 11 bases. Germline V CDR1 and CDR2: MNHEY, SMNVEV (reference sequence). CDR3 length: 18 residues. V lost 5 bases and J lost 7; bases outside the gene matches: 16.

The sample holds one count of this clone. CDR3 region: CASSSEGGGNQPQHF. In DNA, the CDR3 is TGTGCCAGCAGTTCGGAAGGGGGTGGCAATCAGCCCCAGCATTTT. This chain joins TRBV6-2 or TRBV6-3 and TRBJ1-5; D is possibly TRBD1 (6 bases). CDR1 is MNHEY and CDR2 is SVGEGT in the germline V gene. This CDR3 has 15 residues. V was pared by 4 bases and J by 2 bases, with 12 bases between.

This chain links TRBV25-1 with TRBJ1-3; D gene unclear. Per germline, CDR1 MGHDK and CDR2 SYGVNS. V was pared by 0 bases and J by 4 bases, with 4 bases between. The CDR3 has 13 residues. CDR3 bases: TGTGCCAGCAGTGAATATTTCGGAAACACCATATATTTT. This codes for CASSEYFGNTIYF.

This rearrangement joins TRBV27 to TRBJ1-1; D is unresolved. V gave up 8 bases and J gave up 10 bases, with 17 bases separating them. The CDR3 runs to 12 residues. Per the germline V gene, CDR1 is MNHEY and CDR2 is SMNVEV (reference sequence). Here the CDR3 DNA reads TGTGCCAGCTCCTCACGCGAACTTGGAGCTTTCTTT. It yields the protein CASSSRELGAFF.

The chain is built from TRBV4-1 and TRBJ2-1; TRBD2 matches 8 bases. The germline gives CDR1 MGHRA, CDR2 YSYEKL. V lost 0 bases and J lost 3; bases outside the gene matches: 7. The CDR3 sequence is 17 residues long. CDR3 in amino acids: CASSQEGPSGGYNEQFF. The CDR3 coding sequence is TGCGCCAGCAGCCAAGAAGGACCCAGCGGGGGCTACAATGAGCAGTTCTTC.

V and J are TRBV3-1 (or the pseudogene TRBV3-2) and TRBJ1-3; D gene unclear. The germline V gene encodes CDR1 LGHDT and CDR2 YNNKEL (reference sequence). The CDR3 spans 15 residues. Trimming removed 5 bases at V and 0 bases at J, with 11 bases between. The CDR3 loop is CASSSSEFSGNTIYF. The CDR3 bases are TGTGCCAGCAGCAGCTCGGAGTTCTCTGGAAACACCATATATTTT.

The rearrangement joins TRBV30 to TRBJ2-1; 8 bases agree with TRBD2. The length of the CDR3 is 13 residues. Trimming at V came to 2 bases and at J to 4 bases, leaving 1 base not matched to a gene. The germline V gene has CDR1 GTSNPN and CDR2 SVGIG (reference sequence). The CDR3 coding sequence is TGTGCCTGGAGTCGGGGGGGGTACAATGAGCAGTTCTTC. It encodes CAWSRGGYNEQFF.

This chain connects TRBV7-3 to TRBJ2-5; 10 bases fit TRBD1. The V and J ends lost 6 bases and 5 bases, in that order; junction bases with no gene match: 3. CDR3 length: 13 amino acids. CDR1 is SGHTA, CDR2 FQGTGA, per germline. The CDR3 DNA sequence: TGTGCCAGCAGTAGACAGGGGGCTGAGACCCAGTACTTC. It codes for CASSRQGAETQYF.

The genes are TRBV5-1 and TRBJ2-7; D call uncertain. The CDR3 loop spans 16 amino acids. Germline assignment: CDR1 SGHRS and CDR2 YFSETQ. V gave up 4 bases and J gave up 0 bases, with 17 bases separating them. CDR3: CASSVGLSAASYEQYF. Here the CDR3 DNA reads TGCGCCAGCAGCGTAGGTTTGTCGGCTGCCTCCTACGAGCAGTACTTC.

The chain uses TRBV28 and TRBJ1-1; no definite D call. Germline V CDR1 and CDR2: MDHEN, SYDVKM. Trimming left V 3 bases short and J 4 bases short, with 9 bases between. This CDR3 has 13 residues. The CDR3 here is CASSFLRATEAFF. The CDR3 DNA reads TGTGCCAGCAGTTTCCTAAGGGCCACTGAAGCTTTCTTT.

V and J are TRBV20-1 and TRBJ1-1, with D unclear. The V end lost 5 bases, the J end lost 11 bases, and 15 bases lay between the germline ends. There are 11 residues in the CDR3. CDR1 and CDR2 from the germline V gene are DFQATT and SNEGSKA (reference sequence). CDR3 nucleotides: TGCAGTGCTTTGGACCCGTTGGGGGCTTTCTTT. It codes for CSALDPLGAFF.

The V call is TRBV5-4, the J call TRBJ2-5; the D gene is possibly TRBD1 (6 bases). Germline V gene sequence: CDR1 SGHNT, CDR2 YYREEE (reference sequence). V lost 0 bases and J lost 6, with 12 bases in between. The CDR3 covers 14 residues. CDR3: CASSLGGRGKTQYF. The CDR3 DNA sequence: TGTGCCAGCAGCTTGGGGGGCAGGGGTAAGACCCAGTACTTC.

The chain is built from TRBV19 and TRBJ1-2, with D unresolved. CDR3 length: 13 amino acids. The V and J ends lost 6 bases and 2 bases respectively, with 10 bases between them. The V gene's germline CDR1 is LNHDA and CDR2 SQIVND (reference sequence). DNA for the CDR3: TGTGCCAGTAGCGATGGGGTAAACTATGGCTACACCTTC. Amino acid sequence: CASSDGVNYGYTF.

The chain is built from TRBV7-2 and TRBJ1-3, with D unresolved. In germline, CDR1 is SGHTA, CDR2 FQGNSA. The ends were cut back, 9 bases at V and 4 bases at J, with 13 bases in the middle. The CDR3 covers 13 residues. CDR3 bases: TGTGCCAGTGGGAAGGCGCGGGGAAACACCATATATTTT. Translation: CASGKARGNTIYF.

The chain couples TRBV29-1 to TRBJ1-2, with 11 bases aligning to TRBD1. With V trimmed by 6 bases and J by 7 bases, 4 bases remained unmatched. Germline V gene data show CDR1 as SQVTM and CDR2 as ANQGSEA. The CDR3 is 12 amino acids. The CDR3 DNA is TGCAGCGTCCCTGGGACAGGGGGTGGCTACACCTTC. Amino acid sequence: CSVPGTGGGYTF.

This chain links TRBV7-9 with TRBJ2-1; D gene unclear. Trimming removed 5 bases at V and 4 bases at J, with 12 bases between. Germline V gene sequence: CDR1 SEHNR, CDR2 FQNEAQ (reference sequence). The CDR3 runs 14 residues. CDR3 DNA sequence: TGTGCCAGCAGCGAAATAAATATGTACAATGAGCAGTTCTTC. Its protein is CASSEINMYNEQFF.